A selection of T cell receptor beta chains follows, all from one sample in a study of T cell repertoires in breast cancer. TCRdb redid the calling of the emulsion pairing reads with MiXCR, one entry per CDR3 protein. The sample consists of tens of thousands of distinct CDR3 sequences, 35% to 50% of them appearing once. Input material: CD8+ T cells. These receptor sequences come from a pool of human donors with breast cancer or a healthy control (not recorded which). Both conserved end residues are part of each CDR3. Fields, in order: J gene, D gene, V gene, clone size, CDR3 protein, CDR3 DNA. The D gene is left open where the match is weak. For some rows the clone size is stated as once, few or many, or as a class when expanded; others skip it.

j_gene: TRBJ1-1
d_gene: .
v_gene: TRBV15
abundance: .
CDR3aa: CATSRRDRYTEAFF
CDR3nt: TGTGCCACCAGCAGACGGGACCGATACACTGAAGCTTTCTTT

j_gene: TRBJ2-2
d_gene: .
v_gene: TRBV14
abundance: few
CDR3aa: CASSQTQRTGELFF
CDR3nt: TGTGCCAGCAGCCAAACACAAAGAACCGGGGAGCTGTTTTTT

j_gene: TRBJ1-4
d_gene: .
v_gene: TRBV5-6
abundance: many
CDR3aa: CASSFPGTAGEKLFF
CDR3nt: TGTGCCAGCAGCTTCCCCGGGACGGCCGGGGAAAAACTGTTTTTT

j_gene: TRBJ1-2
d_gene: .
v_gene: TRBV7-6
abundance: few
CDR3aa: CASSLDGRDYGYTF
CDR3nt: TGTGCCAGCAGCTTGGACGGGAGGGACTATGGCTACACCTTC

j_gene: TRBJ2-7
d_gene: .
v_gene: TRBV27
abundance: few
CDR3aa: CASSPTDHRAYEQYF
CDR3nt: TGTGCCAGCAGTCCGACAGACCATCGAGCCTACGAGCAGTACTTC

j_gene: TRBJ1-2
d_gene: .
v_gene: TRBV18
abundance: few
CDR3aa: CASSPQDNYGYTF
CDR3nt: TGTGCCAGCTCACCACAGGATAACTATGGCTACACCTTC

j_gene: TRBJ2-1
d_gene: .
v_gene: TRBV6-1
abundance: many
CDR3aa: CASNPTGEGEQFF
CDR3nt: TGTGCCAGCAATCCGACAGGGGAGGGTGAGCAGTTCTTC

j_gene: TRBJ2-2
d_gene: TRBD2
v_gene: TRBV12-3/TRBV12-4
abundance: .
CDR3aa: CASSYLSSGSPLGGELFF
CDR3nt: TGTGCCAGCAGTTACCTTTCTAGCGGGAGCCCCTTGGGCGGGGAGCTGTTTTTT

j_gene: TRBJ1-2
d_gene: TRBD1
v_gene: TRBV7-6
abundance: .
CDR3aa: CASSSPGQGLGGYTF
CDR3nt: TGTGCCAGCAGCTCGCCGGGACAGGGTCTTGGTGGCTACACCTTC

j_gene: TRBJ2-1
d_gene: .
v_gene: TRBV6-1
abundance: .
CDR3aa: CASQRGAAACNEQFF
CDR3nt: TGTGCCAGCCAACGCGGGGCCGCGGCCTGCAATGAGCAGTTCTTC

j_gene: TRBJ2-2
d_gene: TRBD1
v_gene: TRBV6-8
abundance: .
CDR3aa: CASSSTQGAGELFF
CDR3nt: TGTGCCAGCAGTTCGACGCAGGGGGCCGGGGAGCTGTTTTTT

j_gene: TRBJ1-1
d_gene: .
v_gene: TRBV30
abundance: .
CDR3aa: CAWSRGTEGEAFF
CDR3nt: TGTGCCTGGAGTCGTGGGACTGAGGGTGAAGCTTTCTTT

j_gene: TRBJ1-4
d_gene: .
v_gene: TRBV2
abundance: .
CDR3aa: CASNSRGTLATNEKLFF
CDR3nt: TGTGCCAGCAACAGCAGAGGGACACTTGCAACTAATGAAAAACTGTTTTTT

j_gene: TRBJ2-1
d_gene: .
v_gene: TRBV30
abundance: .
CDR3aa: CAWSKGQPYNEQFF
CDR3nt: TGTGCCTGGAGTAAGGGGCAGCCCTACAATGAGCAGTTCTTC

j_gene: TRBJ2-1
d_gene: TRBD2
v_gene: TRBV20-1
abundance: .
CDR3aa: CSAPGGTSVYNEQFF
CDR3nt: TGCAGTGCTCCTGGCGGGACTAGCGTTTACAATGAGCAGTTCTTC

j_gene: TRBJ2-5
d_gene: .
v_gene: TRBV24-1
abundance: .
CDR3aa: CATSERTRGLETQYF
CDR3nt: TGTGCCACCAGTGAACGGACAAGGGGCCTAGAGACCCAGTACTTC

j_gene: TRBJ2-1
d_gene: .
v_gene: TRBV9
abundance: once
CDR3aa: CASSVGQSEQFF
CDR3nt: TGTGCCAGCAGCGTAGGCCAGTCTGAGCAGTTCTTC

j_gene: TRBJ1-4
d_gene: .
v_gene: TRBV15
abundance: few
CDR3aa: CATSGTRGGSEKLFF
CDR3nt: TGTGCCACCAGCGGTACCCGGGGAGGCAGTGAAAAACTGTTTTTT

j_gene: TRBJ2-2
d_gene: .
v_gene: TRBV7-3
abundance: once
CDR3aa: CASSFIPGELFF
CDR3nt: TGTGCCAGCAGCTTCATCCCCGGGGAGCTGTTTTTT

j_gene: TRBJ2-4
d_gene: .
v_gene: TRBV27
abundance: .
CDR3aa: CASKSLWDRQPAKNIQYF
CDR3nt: TGTGCCAGCAAGAGCCTATGGGATCGACAGCCCGCGAAAAACATTCAGTACTTC

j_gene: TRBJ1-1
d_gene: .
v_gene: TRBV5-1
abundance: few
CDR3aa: CASSLGGTKNTEAFF
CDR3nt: TGCGCCAGCAGCTTGGGGGGGACAAAGAACACTGAAGCTTTCTTT

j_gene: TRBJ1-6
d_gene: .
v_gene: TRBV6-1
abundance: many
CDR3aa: CASSFIRGNSPLHF
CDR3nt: TGTGCCAGCAGTTTCATCCGTGGGAATTCACCCCTCCACTTT

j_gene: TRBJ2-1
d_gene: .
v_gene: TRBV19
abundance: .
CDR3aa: CASSIASTDREQFF
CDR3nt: TGTGCCAGTAGTATAGCGAGTACCGACCGTGAGCAGTTCTTC

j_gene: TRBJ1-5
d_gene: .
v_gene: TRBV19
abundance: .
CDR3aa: CASSIEGVNQPQHF
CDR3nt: TGTGCCAGTAGTATTGAAGGGGTCAATCAGCCCCAGCATTTT

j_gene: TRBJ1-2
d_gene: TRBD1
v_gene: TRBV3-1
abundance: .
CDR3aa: CARSQGSRQGARANYGYTF
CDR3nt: TGTGCCAGAAGCCAAGGCAGCCGACAGGGGGCCCGTGCTAACTATGGCTACACCTTC

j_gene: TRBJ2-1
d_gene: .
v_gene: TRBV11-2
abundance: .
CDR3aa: CASSFGGTGYNEQFF
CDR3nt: TGTGCCAGCAGCTTTGGCGGGACGGGTTACAATGAGCAGTTCTTC

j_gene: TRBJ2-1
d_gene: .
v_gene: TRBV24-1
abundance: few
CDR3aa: CATSEVGDEQFF
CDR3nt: TGTGCCACCAGTGAAGTGGGTGATGAGCAGTTCTTC

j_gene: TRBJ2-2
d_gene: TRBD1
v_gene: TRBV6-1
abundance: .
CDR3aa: CASIEGTGGTGELFF
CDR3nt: TGTGCCAGCATCGAGGGGACAGGGGGCACCGGGGAGCTGTTTTTT

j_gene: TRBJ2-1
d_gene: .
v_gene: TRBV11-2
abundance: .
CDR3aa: CASSLDSNEQFF
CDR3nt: TGTGCCAGCAGCTTAGATAGCAATGAGCAGTTCTTC

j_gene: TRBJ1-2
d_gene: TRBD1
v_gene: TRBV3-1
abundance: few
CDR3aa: CASSQAGQGHYGYTF
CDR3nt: TGTGCCAGCAGCCAAGCGGGACAGGGCCACTATGGCTACACCTTC

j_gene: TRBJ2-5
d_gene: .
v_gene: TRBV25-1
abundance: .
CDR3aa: CASSERGYAQYF
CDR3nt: TGTGCCAGCAGTGAACGGGGGTACGCCCAGTACTTC

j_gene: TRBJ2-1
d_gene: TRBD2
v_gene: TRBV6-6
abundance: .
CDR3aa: CASSYASGTSGYNEQFF
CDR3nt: TGTGCCAGCAGTTACGCCTCCGGGACTAGCGGGTACAATGAGCAGTTCTTC

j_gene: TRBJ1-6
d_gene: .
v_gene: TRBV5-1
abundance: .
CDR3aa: CASSFRGNSPLHF
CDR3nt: TGCGCCAGCAGCTTCCGGGGGAATTCACCCCTCCACTTT

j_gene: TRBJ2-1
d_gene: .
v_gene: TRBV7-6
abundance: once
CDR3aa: CASSLDSGAYNEQFF
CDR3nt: TGTGCCAGCAGCTTAGATTCAGGGGCCTACAATGAGCAGTTCTTC

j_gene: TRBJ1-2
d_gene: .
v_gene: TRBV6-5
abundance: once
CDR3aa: CASRPTEIYGYTF
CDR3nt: TGTGCCAGCAGACCGACAGAGATCTATGGCTACACCTTC

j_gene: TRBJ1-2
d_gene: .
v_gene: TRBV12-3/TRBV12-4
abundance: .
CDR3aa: CASSLSGGSYGYTF
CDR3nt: TGTGCCAGCAGTTTATCGGGGGGGAGTTATGGCTACACCTTC

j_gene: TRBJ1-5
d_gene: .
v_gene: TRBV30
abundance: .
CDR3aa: CAWSRGREQPQHF
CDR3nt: TGTGCCTGGAGTCGGGGGCGGGAACAGCCCCAGCATTTT

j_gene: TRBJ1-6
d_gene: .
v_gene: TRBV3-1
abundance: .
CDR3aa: CASSPTGSYNSPLHF
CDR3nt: TGTGCCAGCAGCCCCACTGGGTCCTATAATTCACCCCTCCACTTT

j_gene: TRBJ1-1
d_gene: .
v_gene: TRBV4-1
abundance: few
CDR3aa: CASSPRLLDTEAFF
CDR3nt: TGCGCCAGCAGCCCCCGCCTGTTGGACACTGAAGCTTTCTTT

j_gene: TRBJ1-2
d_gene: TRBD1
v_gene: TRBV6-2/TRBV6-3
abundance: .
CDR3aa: CASADRGDIYGYTF
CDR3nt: TGTGCCAGCGCGGACAGGGGGGATATCTATGGCTACACCTTC

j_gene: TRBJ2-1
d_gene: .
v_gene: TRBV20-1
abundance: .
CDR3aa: CSARDTNGRAEQFF
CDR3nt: TGCAGTGCTAGAGACACAAACGGGCGGGCTGAGCAGTTCTTC

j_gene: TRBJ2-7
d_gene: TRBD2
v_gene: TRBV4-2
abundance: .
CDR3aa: CASSPGGNEQYF
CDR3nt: TGTGCCAGCAGCCCGGGGGGGAACGAGCAGTACTTC

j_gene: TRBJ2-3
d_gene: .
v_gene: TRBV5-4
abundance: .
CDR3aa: CASSLDGGGTDTQYF
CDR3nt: TGTGCCAGCAGCTTGGACGGCGGGGGCACAGATACGCAGTATTTT

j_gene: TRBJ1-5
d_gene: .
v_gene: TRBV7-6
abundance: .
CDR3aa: CASSLGGTPQSNQPQHF
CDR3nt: TGTGCCAGCAGCTTAGGTGGGACACCACAAAGCAATCAGCCCCAGCATTTT